The clone carrying this T cell receptor beta chain was counted only a few times. Its matching antigen is unknown. This entry comes from a study of T cell repertoires in cytomegalovirus infection. Whole-study context: CMV epitopes in the study were HLA-C-restricted (recently identified) and HLA-B-restricted (well studied).

This CDR3 is built from 16 residues. Germline CDR1 MNHEY, CDR2 SVGAGI. V lost 4 bases to trimming and J lost 7 bases, with 17 bases between them. One entry per CDR3 protein results from TCRdb running MiXCR on the reads. The table includes approximately 110,000 distinct CDR3 sequences, about 30% detected once. The study's findings and limits: Across the ex vivo response, the dominant clonotypes were HLA-C-restricted CMV-specific TCR beta clonotypes. Of the TCR beta families, the public ones yielded a cumulative frequency that identified carriers of CMV plus the relevant HLA.

This TCR came from a human donor in good health (CMV status not recorded). Some clones in this sample may be carry-over from other donors' samples. Source: CD8+ T cells from cultured PBMCs, taken from culture after CMV antigen stimulation. The chain recombines TRBV6-5 with TRBJ1-6, with unresolved D. In DNA form, the CDR3 reads TGTGCCAGCAGTTTAACGTTAGAGGGTGGGAATTCACCCCTCCACTTT. Translated: CASSLTLEGGNSPLHF.